The 25 T cell receptor beta chains below come from one sample, sequenced in a study of blood T cell repertoires in COVID-19. Assay used: immunoSEQ multiplex PCR; TCRdb lists only in-frame clones, some missing. The table has roughly 290,000 clones, roughly 89% seen once; the top ten hold approximately 1.5%. The sequencing sample was made of PBMCs or T cells enriched from blood (not recorded which). These receptors originate from a middle-aged woman who had recovered from COVID-19.

This clone came up a few times. This chain's CDR3 is CASSDPTNRVGEQYF. CDR3 nucleotides: TGTGCCAGCAGTGACCCCACAAACAGGGTGGGCGAGCAGTACTTC. The chain has TRBV28 and TRBJ2-7, with D perhaps matching TRBD1 (6 bases). The CDR3 totals 15 residues. Deletions cut 5 bases from V and 6 bases from J, with 20 bases between. The germline V gene has CDR1 MDHEN and CDR2 SYDVKM.

The V and J genes are TRBV23-1 and TRBJ1-5; D is undetermined. TRBV23-1 is designated an ORF whose function remains uncertain. There are 14 residues in the CDR3. Trimming shortened V by 7 bases and J by 0 bases, and 10 bases separated the two germline ends. In nucleotides, the CDR3 is TGCGCCAGCACCACAGAGTATAGCAATCAGCCCCAGCATTTT. Translating it yields CASTTEYSNQPQHF.

The chain carries TRBV2 and TRBJ2-5; the match to TRBD1 covers 8 bases. Germline CDR1 and CDR2: SNHLY and FYNNEI. After removal of 6 bases from V and 5 bases from J, the junction contained 11 bases not matched to a gene. The CDR3 contains 15 residues. The CDR3 is CASSGQGSRRETQYF. CDR3 in DNA: TGTGCCAGCAGCGGACAGGGATCCCGGCGTGAGACCCAGTACTTC. Drawing the rest from reference TRBV2 and TRBJ2-5, the complete variable domain is EPEVTQTPSHQVTQMGQEVILRCVPISNHLYFYWYRQILGQKVEFLVSFYNNEISEKSEIFDDQFSVERPDGSNFTLKIRSTKLEDSAMYFCASSGQGSRRETQYFGPGTRLLVL.

The chain couples TRBV30 to TRBJ2-2; 7 bases fit TRBD2. Germline trimming cut 2 bases from V and 6 bases from J; bases unmatched to any gene: 6. CDR3 length: 14 amino acids. CDR1 and CDR2 (germline): GTSNPN, SVGIG (reference sequence). The CDR3 coding sequence is TGTGCCTGGAGTAAGGGACTACGGGCCGGGGAGCTGTTTTTT. It specifies CAWSKGLRAGELFF.

The rearrangement links TRBV7-2 to TRBJ1-6, with D unresolved. The CDR3 consists of 15 residues. Trimming left V 1 base short and J 7 bases short, with 11 bases between. Germline-derived CDR1 and CDR2 are SGHTA and FQGNSA. The CDR3 loop reads CASSLEAQMNSPLHF. In DNA, the CDR3 is TGTGCCAGCAGCTTAGAGGCACAGATGAATTCACCCCTCCACTTT. Together with reference TRBV7-2 and TRBJ1-6, the CDR3 gives the full variable domain: GAGVSQSPSNKVTEKGKDVELRCDPISGHTALYWYRQSLGQGLEFLIYFQGNSAPDKSGLPSDRFSAERTGGSVSTLTIQRTQQEDSAVYLCASSLEAQMNSPLHFGNGTRLTVT.

The chain couples TRBV5-1 to TRBJ1-2; no clear D. Germline V gene data show CDR1 as SGHRS and CDR2 as YFSETQ. This CDR3 contains 14 residues. Trimming took 0 bases from V and 8 from J, leaving 14 bases between them. In nucleotides, the CDR3 is TGCGCCAGCAGCTTGGTGGGCGGGTCGGCCGGCTACACCTTC. It specifies CASSLVGGSAGYTF.

V usage is TRBV7-6 and J usage is TRBJ1-1, with D uncertain. CDR1 and CDR2 from the germline V gene are SGHVS and FNYEAQ. The CDR3 has 13 residues. V gave up 1 base and J gave up 9 bases, with 12 bases separating them. Written as DNA, the CDR3 is TGTGCCAGCAGCTTAGGTTTTGGCAGGCAAGCTTTCTTT. Its translation: CASSLGFGRQAFF.

The chain has TRBV30 and TRBJ2-5; TRBD2 might be the D (6 bases). V was shortened by 0 bases and J by 10 bases, with 12 bases between the two germline ends. This CDR3 has 12 amino acids. Germline CDR1 is GTSNPN and CDR2 is SVGIG (reference sequence). The CDR3 nucleotides read TGTGCCTGGAGTGTTCTAATGGGGGGCCAGTACTTC. Amino acids: CAWSVLMGGQYF.

V is TRBV5-5 and J is TRBJ1-2; D perhaps matches TRBD1 (5 bases). Trimming stripped 4 bases from V and 1 base from J, with 17 bases between. The CDR3 contains 16 residues. Germline V gene data show CDR1 as SGHKS and CDR2 as YYEKEE (reference sequence). The CDR3 spells CASSLRAGMDNYGYTF. For the CDR3, the DNA is TGTGCCAGCAGCCTACGGGCAGGGATGGATAACTATGGCTACACCTTC.

The V gene is TRBV2, the J gene TRBJ1-1; 7 bases align to TRBD1. CDR1 SNHLY and CDR2 FYNNEI come from the germline V gene. J lost 3 bases, V lost 9 bases, and 10 bases had no gene match. CDR3 length: 14 amino acids. The CDR3 sequence: CASYQDRVHTEAFF. In DNA, the CDR3 is TGTGCCAGTTACCAAGACAGGGTTCACACTGAAGCTTTCTTT.

The chain couples TRBV11-1 to TRBJ2-5; TRBD1 matches at 7 bases. J was trimmed by 4 bases and V by 5 bases; bases with no gene match: 7. The CDR3 length is 14 residues. Per germline, CDR1 SGHAT and CDR2 FQDESV (reference sequence). The CDR3 loop reads CASSAGGRVETQYF. The CDR3 region has the DNA TGTGCCAGCAGCGCAGGGGGAAGGGTAGAGACCCAGTACTTC.

The V gene is TRBV4-1, the J gene TRBJ1-2; 8 positions match TRBD1. This CDR3 has 14 residues. Trimming removed 3 bases from V and 7 bases from J; junction bases left unmatched: 7. Germline V gene data show CDR1 as MGHRA and CDR2 as YSYEKL. The CDR3 protein is CASSHLTGEGGYTF. DNA for the CDR3: TGCGCCAGCAGCCACCTGACAGGGGAAGGTGGCTACACCTTC.

The rearrangement uses TRBV7-2 and TRBJ1-1; TRBD1 agrees at 10 bases. The CDR3 consists of 14 residues. Germline CDR1 reads SGHTA; CDR2 reads FQGNSA. V lost 10 bases and J lost 1; bases outside the gene matches: 6. The CDR3 DNA reads TGTGCCACCCAGCGGGACAGGGGGAACACTGAAGCTTTCTTT. Translating it yields CATQRDRGNTEAFF.

The chain has TRBV28 and TRBJ2-7; TRBD2 agrees at 7 bases. Germline V gene sequence: CDR1 MDHEN, CDR2 SYDVKM. CDR3 length: 14 amino acids. Germline trimming cut 5 bases from V and 3 bases from J; bases unmatched to any gene: 7. The CDR3, as DNA: TGTGCCAGCAGTCCCCTGGGGGGGGGCTACGAGCAGTACTTC. Amino acid sequence: CASSPLGGGYEQYF.

This clone has only a few counts. The CDR3 sequence is CASSPRVAGDYNEQFF. The CDR3 DNA is TGTGCCAGCAGCCCGAGGGTAGCGGGGGATTACAATGAGCAGTTCTTC. The chain uses TRBV7-9 and TRBJ2-1, with TRBD2 matching over 9 bases. CDR3 length: 16 amino acids. J gave up 4 bases and V 5 bases, and 9 bases lay outside the gene matches. Germline-derived CDR1 and CDR2 are SEHNR and FQNEAQ (reference sequence).

This chain uses TRBV28 with TRBJ2-7; D is perhaps TRBD2 (7 bases). The CDR3 extends over 15 amino acids. Trimming left V 2 bases short and J 3 bases short, with 14 bases between. Germline lookup yields CDR1 MDHEN and CDR2 SYDVKM. As DNA, the CDR3 is TGTGCCAGCAGTTTACAGGGGAGGGTGCACTACGAGCAGTACTTC. Protein product: CASSLQGRVHYEQYF.

The V and J genes are TRBV3-1 (or the pseudogene TRBV3-2) and TRBJ2-1; a possible D gene is TRBD2 (6 bases). Germline CDR1 and CDR2: LGHDT and YNNKEL (reference sequence). Trimming pared 4 bases from V and 0 bases from J, leaving 10 bases between. The CDR3 loop spans 15 amino acids. The CDR3 DNA is TGTGCCAGCAGCCCCCAGCGGGCCTCCTACAATGAGCAGTTCTTC. This gives the protein CASSPQRASYNEQFF.

V is TRBV12-3 or TRBV12-4 and J is TRBJ1-1; D is perhaps TRBD1 (6 bases). The CDR3 runs 13 residues. V dropped 4 bases and J dropped 1 base, with 7 bases sitting between them. The CDR3 sequence is CASSSGQNTEAFF. The DNA of the CDR3 is TGTGCCAGCAGTTCGGGACAGAACACTGAAGCTTTCTTT.

The chain joins TRBV5-1 to TRBJ1-2; tentatively, D is TRBD1 (5 bases). With 0 bases removed from V and 3 bases from J, the gap between germline ends came to 9 bases. The CDR3 is made up of 14 amino acids. The germline gives CDR1 SGHRS, CDR2 YFSETQ. Here the CDR3 reads CASSLDQGYYGYTF. The CDR3, as DNA: TGCGCCAGCAGCTTGGATCAGGGATACTATGGCTACACCTTC.

The V call is TRBV9, the J call TRBJ1-2; 7 bases align to TRBD1. The CDR3 runs 14 residues. The germline gives CDR1 SGDLS, CDR2 YYNGEE. Trimming at V came to 2 bases and at J to 3 bases, leaving 4 bases not matched to a gene. This CDR3 reads CASSVTGTDYGYTF. The CDR3 nucleotides are TGTGCCAGCAGCGTCACCGGGACAGACTATGGCTACACCTTC.

The chain recombines TRBV9 with TRBJ1-1; unclear D gene. The CDR3 loop spans 13 amino acids. In germline, CDR1 is SGDLS, CDR2 YYNGEE. The ends were cut back, 1 base at V and 4 bases at J, with 8 bases in the middle. Here the CDR3 DNA reads TGTGCCAGCAGCGTATTCGGTAGCACTGAAGCTTTCTTT. It is translated as CASSVFGSTEAFF.

The genes are TRBV5-8 and TRBJ1-5, with no clear D. Germline CDR1 reads SGHTS; CDR2 reads YDEGEE. There are 13 residues in the CDR3. V lost 0 bases and J lost 9, with 10 bases in between. The CDR3 DNA reads TGTGCCAGCAGCTTGGCCCCGGGTGGGCCCCAGCATTTT. Encoded protein: CASSLAPGGPQHF.

The J gene is TRBJ1-6, the V gene TRBV9; weak D call: TRBD1 (5 bases). The germline V gene encodes CDR1 SGDLS and CDR2 YYNGEE. CDR3 length: 16 amino acids. V was trimmed by 0 bases and J by 7 bases, leaving 14 bases between them. In DNA, the CDR3 is TGTGCCAGCAGCGTAGCTCCCACAGGAGCCAATTCACCCCTCCACTTT. It translates to CASSVAPTGANSPLHF.

The chain employs TRBV5-5 and TRBJ1-5; weak D call: TRBD1 (6 bases). CDR3 length equals 15 residues. CDR1 is SGHKS, CDR2 YYEKEE, per germline (reference sequence). V was clipped by 2 bases and J by 2 bases, with 11 bases between them. The DNA of the CDR3 is TGTGCCAGCAGCTTAATGACAGGCGGCAATCAGCCCCAGCATTTT. Translation gives CASSLMTGGNQPQHF.

The V and J genes are TRBV4-1 and TRBJ1-2, with D perhaps matching TRBD1 (6 bases). V was pared by 4 bases and J by 4 bases, with 13 bases between. Germline lookup yields CDR1 MGHRA and CDR2 YSYEKL. The CDR3 is 14 residues long. The CDR3 nucleotides are TGCGCCAGCAGCCCTCTCGACAGGAGCTATGGCTACACCTTC. Encoded protein: CASSPLDRSYGYTF.